This TCR beta chain emerged from a study of T cell responses to AZD1222 COVID-19 vaccine. About the research overall: Second-dose schedules of about 4 or about 12 weeks were combined. Notes on the study in general: As reported, nearly half of all spike-specific TCRs target variant regions that are unmutated. The span of vaccine-associated CD4 TCRs extended across spike, with dominance at 160-218 and 743-854.

With regard to this clone: Its antigen is not identified.

V lost 6 bases and J lost 6, with 11 bases in between. The CDR3 totals 13 residues. The protocol was immunoSEQ multiplex PCR, while the TCRdb copy is restricted to in-frame clones and leaves out a portion. The repertoire holds roughly 110,000 clones, with 85% to 90% as singletons. V and J are TRBV12-3 or TRBV12-4 and TRBJ2-2; D might be TRBD1 (6 bases). This sample comprised peripheral blood, obtained on day 0 of AZD1222 vaccination. The sequence was collected from an adult in good health. This CDR3 reads CASSLKGAGELFF. The DNA of the CDR3 is TGTGCCAGCAGCCTAAAGGGGGCCGGGGAGCTGTTTTTT.